These 28 T cell receptor beta chains were sequenced from one sample in a study of beta chain features in type 1 diabetes. The antigens of these receptors remain unknown. Expressed TCRB transcripts were sequenced, since all the RNA that had been isolated was reverse transcribed. Produced via immunoSEQ multiplex PCR; TCRdb's table is partial and in-frame only. The table lists over 650,000 clones, more than 12% of them singletons, with approximately 0.043% in the top ten. Study outcomes and limitations: TCRB CDR3 length was moderately but significantly reduced in all four CD4+ subsets of Type 1 diabetes patients.

What was sequenced was naive CD4+ T cells from blood. The receptor set was obtained from a man in his late teens or twenties with type 1 diabetes.

A few counts support this clone. The chain links TRBV7-2 to TRBJ2-7, with TRBD1 identical over 9 bases. Germline CDR1 reads SGHTA; CDR2 reads FQGNSA. V lost 3 bases to trimming and J lost 0 bases; unmatched junction nucleotides: 3. This CDR3 contains 15 residues. CDR3 in DNA: TGTGCCAGCAGCTTCCTACAGGGGGCCTCCTACGAGCAGTACTTC. Encoded protein: CASSFLQGASYEQYF.

V gene TRBV30 combines with J gene TRBJ2-7; 7 nucleotides align to TRBD2. CDR3 length equals 12 residues. V trimming: 5 bases; J trimming: 0 bases; junction bases outside the gene matches: 1. Germline V CDR1 and CDR2: GTSNPN, SVGIG (reference sequence). The CDR3 spells CAWGGSSYEQYF. In nucleotides, the CDR3 is TGTGCCTGGGGCGGGAGCTCCTACGAGCAGTACTTC.

This clone has just a few counts. This sequence joins TRBV20-1 and TRBJ1-2, with D unclear. The CDR3 length is 10 residues. Germline-derived CDR1 and CDR2 are DFQATT and SNEGSKA (reference sequence). V lost 5 bases and J lost 8, with 9 bases in between. CDR3 sequence: CSADWWGYTF. The CDR3 coding sequence is TGCAGTGCTGACTGGTGGGGCTACACCTTC.

This clone was recorded a few times. V usage is TRBV2 and J usage is TRBJ1-2; D uncertain. The CDR3 runs 13 residues. V lost 1 base, J lost 8 bases, and 11 bases lay in between. Per germline, CDR1 SNHLY and CDR2 FYNNEI. The CDR3 loop reads CASSEDRRRGYTF. CDR3 coding DNA: TGTGCCAGCAGTGAAGACAGACGTAGGGGCTACACCTTC.

The gene calls are TRBV30 and TRBJ1-2; D is undetermined. Germline-derived CDR1 and CDR2 are GTSNPN and SVGIG (reference sequence). The CDR3 consists of 13 residues. Trimming pared 0 bases from V and 5 bases from J, leaving 10 bases between. In DNA, the CDR3 is TGTGCCTGGAGTGTACTTAGTCTTTATGGCTACACCTTC. Translating it yields CAWSVLSLYGYTF.

A few counts support this clone. The chain links TRBV13 to TRBJ2-7; D call uncertain. CDR3 length: 15 amino acids. Germline values: CDR1 PRHDT, CDR2 FYEKMQ (reference sequence). Trimming stripped 1 base from V and 0 bases from J, with 10 bases between. The CDR3 DNA follows: TGTGCCAGCAGCTTAGTACCGGCGAACTCCTACGAGCAGTACTTC. Translation gives CASSLVPANSYEQYF.

This clone appeared a few times. J is TRBJ1-6 and V is TRBV2, with D uncertain. The CDR3 totals 14 residues. Germline V gives CDR1 SNHLY, CDR2 FYNNEI. V lost 3 bases and J lost 7, with 10 bases in between. The CDR3 DNA is TGTGCCAGCAGTGAGTCTAGAACAAATTCACCCCTCCACTTT. Protein product: CASSESRTNSPLHF.

This clone was observed a single time. Other DNA sequences in the same sample also yield this CDR3. This chain connects TRBV6-5 to TRBJ1-1; 7 bases map to TRBD1. V lost 6 bases and J lost 1; bases outside the gene matches: 2. The CDR3 runs 13 residues. Per germline, CDR1 MNHEY and CDR2 SVGAGI. The CDR3 coding sequence is TGTGCCAGCAGGGGACAGCGGAACACTGAAGCTTTCTTT. It is translated as CASRGQRNTEAFF.

This chain connects TRBV11-2 to TRBJ1-5; D gene uncertain. The V end was cut by 0 bases, the J end by 7 bases, with 10 bases between. This CDR3 contains 14 residues. Germline lookup yields CDR1 SGHAT and CDR2 FQNNGV. CDR3 sequence: CASSLDPQLQPQHF. The CDR3 DNA sequence: TGTGCCAGCAGCTTAGATCCCCAGCTCCAGCCCCAGCATTTT. Based on the CDR3 plus reference TRBV11-2 and TRBJ1-5, the full variable domain is EAGVAQSPRYKIIEKRQSVAFWCNPISGHATLYWYQQILGQGPKLLIQFQNNGVVDDSQLPKDRFSAERLKGVDSTLKIQPAKLEDSAVYLCASSLDPQLQPQHFGDGTRLSIL.

A few counts support this clone. The chain is built from TRBV6-5 and TRBJ2-7; D is unclear. CDR3 length equals 15 residues. V was cut by 4 bases and J by 3 bases, with 16 bases left in between. Germline V CDR1 and CDR2: MNHEY, SVGAGI. The CDR3 reads CASSSSLFRHYEQYF. The CDR3 nucleotides read TGTGCCAGCAGTTCCTCACTGTTCAGGCACTACGAGCAGTACTTC.

This clone was recorded a few times. The rearrangement uses TRBV9 and TRBJ2-7, with unresolved D. The CDR3 spans 13 residues. Germline CDR1 is SGDLS and CDR2 is YYNGEE. Trimming took 0 bases from V and 3 from J, leaving 7 bases between them. CDR3 amino acids: CASSVGPDYEQYF. Here the CDR3 DNA reads TGTGCCAGCAGCGTAGGTCCAGACTACGAGCAGTACTTC.

This clone has only a few counts. The chain is built from TRBV28 and TRBJ2-7; tentatively, D is TRBD2 (6 bases). Trimming took 3 bases from V and 1 from J, leaving 10 bases between them. CDR3 size: 14 residues. Germline-derived CDR1 and CDR2 are MDHEN and SYDVKM. The CDR3 loop reads CASSLEGPSYEQYF. The CDR3 coding sequence is TGTGCCAGCAGTTTGGAGGGACCATCCTACGAGCAGTACTTC.

The V and J genes are TRBV15 and TRBJ1-5; TRBD1 aligns across 8 bases. Germline V gene lookup returns CDR1 LNHNV and CDR2 YYDKDF (reference sequence). V shed 5 bases and J 1 base; nucleotides not matched to a gene: 4. The CDR3 spans 15 residues. Written as DNA, the CDR3 is TGTGCCACCAGCTGGGGGGACAGGAGCAATCAGCCCCAGCATTTT. This gives the protein CATSWGDRSNQPQHF.

The V call is TRBV6-5, the J call TRBJ2-7; the D is unclear. From germline, CDR1 is MNHEY and CDR2 SVGAGI. The CDR3 has 16 residues. Trimming removed 0 bases from V and 12 bases from J, with 24 bases in between. The CDR3 reads CASSYSYSPMTGALYF. The CDR3 DNA reads TGTGCCAGCAGTTACTCCTATAGCCCCATGACTGGAGCCCTGTACTTC.

The chain recombines TRBV5-1 with TRBJ1-2; maybe TRBD1 (5 bases). This CDR3 is 15 amino acids long. V lost 0 bases and J 5 bases, leaving 14 bases between the germline ends. Germline lookup yields CDR1 SGHRS and CDR2 YFSETQ. This CDR3 reads CASSLASPGLYGYTF. In DNA, the CDR3 is TGCGCCAGCAGCTTGGCATCTCCAGGGCTATATGGCTACACCTTC.

This chain uses TRBV5-1 with TRBJ2-7; 7 bases map to TRBD1. The CDR3 is made up of 14 amino acids. CDR1 is SGHRS, CDR2 YFSETQ, per germline. With 0 bases clipped from V and 2 bases from J, the junction kept 2 bases outside the gene matches. The CDR3 is CASSLGGTAYEQYF. In nucleotides, the CDR3 is TGCGCCAGCAGCTTGGGGGGGACAGCCTACGAGCAGTACTTC.

A few counts support this clone. The chain combines TRBV9 with TRBJ1-5, with 7 bases identical to TRBD1. This CDR3 has 16 residues. Trimming removed 4 bases from V and 9 bases from J; junction bases left unmatched: 16. In germline, CDR1 is SGDLS, CDR2 YYNGEE. The CDR3 region has the DNA TGTGCCAGCAGCTCCCAGGCGGAACTTTCAGGGGGGCCCCAGCATTTT. Its translation: CASSSQAELSGGPQHF.

The chain links TRBV7-3 to TRBJ1-6, with TRBD1 matching over 10 bases. J gave up 8 bases and V 2 bases, and 3 bases lay outside the gene matches. CDR1 is SGHTA and CDR2 is FQGTGA in the germline V gene. The CDR3 runs to 15 residues. CDR3 amino acids: CASSLRQGADSPLHF. For the CDR3, the DNA is TGTGCCAGCAGCTTACGACAGGGGGCTGATTCACCCCTCCACTTT.

This clone appeared a few times. This chain uses TRBV29-1 with TRBJ2-5; 10 bases fit TRBD2. The J call may not be correct, given that the DNA end is closer to TRBJ2-7. The CDR3 is 14 amino acids. The germline CDR1 and CDR2 sequences are SQVTM and ANQGSEA. The DNA of the CDR3 is TGCAGCGTGAAGAAGCCGGGACTAGCGACCGAGCAGTACTTC. Amino acid sequence: CSVKKPGLATEQYF.

This chain connects TRBV7-2 to TRBJ2-7; no firm D call. V lost 2 bases and J lost 1, with 9 bases in between. CDR1 and CDR2 from the germline V gene are SGHTA and FQGNSA. The CDR3 is 14 amino acids. The CDR3 DNA is TGTGCCAGCAGCTTAACTCGCCAGTCCTACGAGCAGTACTTC. This gives the protein CASSLTRQSYEQYF.

The chain recombines TRBV25-1 with TRBJ1-4, with 7 bases aligning to TRBD1. The CDR3 covers 16 residues. The V segment lost 3 bases and the J segment 8 bases; nucleotides outside the gene matches: 12. Germline CDR1 reads MGHDK; CDR2 reads SYGVNS. The CDR3 protein is CASSDYPGTEDEKLFF. As DNA, the CDR3 is TGTGCCAGCAGTGACTATCCCGGGACAGAGGACGAAAAACTGTTTTTT.

This clone was counted a few times. This chain joins TRBV7-9 and TRBJ1-5, with a tentative D call TRBD1 (5 bases). CDR1 and CDR2 (germline): SEHNR, FQNEAQ (reference sequence). This CDR3 region has 16 residues. The V and J ends lost 5 bases and 2 bases respectively, with 16 bases between them. The CDR3 sequence: CASSLGVGGGNQPQHF. In nucleotides, the CDR3 is TGTGCCAGCAGCCTCGGAGTAGGAGGGGGCAATCAGCCCCAGCATTTT.

V is TRBV20-1 and J is TRBJ2-7; no clear D gene. From germline, CDR1 is DFQATT and CDR2 SNEGSKA (reference sequence). Trimming pared 6 bases from V and 4 bases from J, leaving 7 bases between. The CDR3 length is 10 residues. Here the CDR3 reads CSALLYEQYF. The DNA for the CDR3 is TGCAGTGCCTTGCTTTACGAGCAGTACTTC.

This clone was counted only a few times. The chain couples TRBV7-2 to TRBJ2-1; D uncertain. The CDR3 extends over 12 amino acids. Trimming left V 2 bases short and J 6 bases short, with 5 bases between. The germline V gene has CDR1 SGHTA and CDR2 FQGNSA. The CDR3 sequence: CASSLRANEQFF. Here the CDR3 DNA reads TGTGCCAGCAGCTTAAGGGCCAATGAGCAGTTCTTC.

This clone has just a few counts. The chain joins TRBV2 to TRBJ2-1, with D tentatively TRBD1 or TRBD2 (5 bases each). The CDR3 is made up of 15 amino acids. Between the trimmed V and J ends, which lost 2 bases and 6 bases, there was a span of 14 bases. CDR1 and CDR2 (germline): SNHLY, FYNNEI. CDR3 region: CASSERGSHSNEQFF. DNA of the CDR3: TGTGCCAGCAGTGAACGGGGCTCCCATAGCAATGAGCAGTTCTTC.

The V and J genes are TRBV30 and TRBJ2-5, with 7 bases aligning to TRBD2. The J call may be incorrect, as the DNA end agrees better with TRBJ2-7. The CDR3 extends over 14 amino acids. The V gene's germline CDR1 is GTSNPN and CDR2 SVGIG (reference sequence). As DNA, the CDR3 is TGTGCCTGGAACGAGCGGACTAGCTCCTACGAGCAGTACTTC. Its protein product is CAWNERTSSYEQYF.

The chain couples TRBV7-3 to TRBJ1-6; D call uncertain. Trimming cost V 4 bases and J 10 bases, with 11 bases left between them. CDR3 length: 13 residues. The V gene's germline CDR1 is SGHTA and CDR2 FQGTGA. The CDR3 coding sequence is TGTGCCAGCAGCTCAAACGACGAATCACCCCTCCACTTT. This encodes CASSSNDESPLHF.

This clone was counted a few times. The chain joins TRBV6-5 to TRBJ1-2, with 9 bases matching TRBD1. V shed 2 bases and J 8 bases; nucleotides not matched to a gene: 6. The CDR3 consists of 14 residues. Germline CDR1 reads MNHEY; CDR2 reads SVGAGI. CDR3: CASSYGQGTSGYTF. CDR3 DNA: TGTGCCAGCAGTTACGGACAGGGGACTAGCGGCTACACCTTC.